One sample yielded the 14 T cell receptor beta chains listed below, sequenced in a study of spatial heterogeneity in lung cancer. Time point in this sample: sample taken at primary tumor resection. From tumor, nontumor lung or frozen PBMC, whole RNA was taken unsorted for sequencing. TCRdb called the 5' RACE reads again in MiXCR, with one record for every CDR3 protein. Found here are 36,000 or so distinct CDR3 sequences, around 5.2% of them singletons; the top ten hold around 30%. This material consisted of PBMCs, taken at surgery. The source of these receptors is a female donor with early-stage non-small cell lung cancer.

This clonotype was picked up many times. The chain uses TRBV2 and TRBJ2-3; possibly TRBD2 for D (6 bases). V shed 1 base and J shed 4 bases, with 21 bases lying between them. The CDR3 has 18 residues. Per germline, CDR1 SNHLY and CDR2 FYNNEI. CDR3 sequence (DNA): TGTGCCAGCAGTGAAGGACTTTGGACGCTCGGAGGGCCAGATACGCAGTATTTT. Translating it yields CASSEGLWTLGGPDTQYF. The complete variable domain, with remaining parts taken from reference TRBV2 and TRBJ2-3, reads EPEVTQTPSHQVTQMGQEVILRCVPISNHLYFYWYRQILGQKVEFLVSFYNNEISEKSEIFDDQFSVERPDGSNFTLKIRSTKLEDSAMYFCASSEGLWTLGGPDTQYFGPGTRLTVL.

In its sample, this clonotype was seen many times. This chain joins TRBV5-1 and TRBJ2-2; D gene unclear. Germline CDR1 and CDR2: SGHRS and YFSETQ. V was shortened by 1 base and J by 6 bases, with 13 bases between the two germline ends. The CDR3 has 15 residues. CDR3 sequence (DNA): TGCGCCAGCAGCTTGATTGGCAGGCCCGCCGGGGAGCTGTTTTTT. It is translated as CASSLIGRPAGELFF.

This clonotype showed up many times. The chain has TRBV6-5 and TRBJ1-1; D gene ambiguous. The V gene's germline CDR1 is MNHEY and CDR2 SVGAGI. The CDR3 is 12 amino acids. Trimming shortened V by 1 base and J by 10 bases, and 10 bases separated the two germline ends. CDR3 amino acids: CASSYYGEVAFF. CDR3 nucleotide sequence: TGTGCCAGCAGTTACTATGGGGAAGTAGCTTTCTTT.

The sample holds many counts of this clonotype. The V call is TRBV2, the J call TRBJ1-1, with TRBD1 matching over 8 bases. Trimming took 7 bases from V and 10 from J; bases not matched to a gene: 11. The CDR3 runs 13 residues. Germline V gene lookup returns CDR1 SNHLY and CDR2 FYNNEI. The CDR3 loop is CASTIRQGRIAFF. CDR3 DNA sequence: TGTGCCAGCACTATCCGACAGGGGCGTATAGCTTTCTTT.

Many counts were recorded for this clonotype. This rearrangement joins TRBV18 to TRBJ1-5, with 7 bases aligning to TRBD1. The V gene's germline CDR1 is KGHSH and CDR2 LQKENI. J lost 2 bases, V lost 3 bases, and 4 bases had no gene match. CDR3 length equals 15 residues. CDR3 nucleotide sequence: TGTGCCAGCTCACCCCGGACAGGACGCAATCAGCCCCAGCATTTT. It yields the protein CASSPRTGRNQPQHF.

Ten or more counts support this clonotype. The chain has TRBV2 and TRBJ2-1; no clear D gene. The CDR3 sequence is 14 residues long. Germline V gene sequence: CDR1 SNHLY, CDR2 FYNNEI. The ends were cut back, 4 bases at V and 8 bases at J, with 15 bases in the middle. The CDR3 DNA reads TGTGCCAGCAGTGTGGACCACGGCGCGGATGAGCAGTTCTTC. Its translation: CASSVDHGADEQFF.

This clonotype was detected a few times. The V and J genes are TRBV10-3 and TRBJ2-1, with D unclear. V dropped 1 base and J dropped 8 bases, with 6 bases sitting between them. The CDR3 extends over 12 amino acids. Germline CDR1 reads ENHRY; CDR2 reads SYGVKD. The CDR3 DNA reads as TGTGCCATCAGTGAGTATCGGCATGAGCAGTTCTTC. It translates to CAISEYRHEQFF.

This clonotype was seen at least ten times. The V gene is TRBV7-9, the J gene TRBJ2-4, with TRBD2 identical over 8 bases. CDR3 size: 14 residues. Germline V CDR1 and CDR2: SEHNR, FQNEAQ (reference sequence). Unmatched junction bases numbered 8, after V lost 5 bases and J lost 8 bases. This CDR3 reads CASSPKTSADIQYF. The CDR3 DNA is TGTGCCAGCAGCCCCAAGACTAGCGCGGACATTCAGTACTTC.

In the case of this clonotype: A much larger clone lies one base from this, so it may be a read error. The chain couples TRBV5-8 to TRBJ1-1; D unresolved. Germline CDR1 and CDR2: SGHTS and YDEGEE. This CDR3 spans 15 amino acids. V was pared by 3 bases and J by 8 bases, with 20 bases between. The CDR3 DNA follows: TGTGCCAGCAGCTATCGAGACAAGTCGGCCCGAGAAGCTTTCTTT. Translation gives CASSYRDKSAREAFF.

This clonotype was seen ten or more times. V and J are TRBV12-3 or TRBV12-4 and TRBJ2-1; TRBD2 matches at 7 bases. This CDR3 is built from 12 residues. J gave up 9 bases and V 9 bases, and 8 bases lay outside the gene matches. The CDR3 nucleotides read TGTGCCAGTTCCCGGGGGAGGGGTGAGCAGTTCTTC. It encodes CASSRGRGEQFF.

This clonotype was observed many times. The chain links TRBV20-1 to TRBJ2-5; TRBD2 agrees at 11 bases. Germline V gene data show CDR1 as DFQATT and CDR2 as SNEGSKA (reference sequence). The V segment lost 4 bases and the J segment 9 bases; nucleotides outside the gene matches: 10. The CDR3 length is 14 residues. The CDR3 here is CSAIPGLAARAQYF. The CDR3 DNA reads as TGCAGTGCTATCCCGGGACTAGCGGCGCGGGCCCAGTACTTC.

This clonotype was picked up many times. In nucleotides, the CDR3 is TGTGCCAGCAGCTCGGGACTAGCGGGATACAATGAGCAGTTCTTC. Translated, it gives CASSSGLAGYNEQFF. The chain combines TRBV7-9 with TRBJ2-1; 13 nucleotides line up with TRBD2. The V segment lost 4 bases and the J segment 4 bases; nucleotides outside the gene matches: 1. This CDR3 has 15 residues. Per the germline V gene, CDR1 is SEHNR and CDR2 is FQNEAQ (reference sequence).

This clonotype was seen at least ten times. The V and J genes are TRBV20-1 and TRBJ2-5; D is uncertain. The V end lost 5 bases, the J end lost 1 base, and 5 bases lay between the germline ends. The CDR3 sequence is 11 residues long. From germline, CDR1 is DFQATT and CDR2 SNEGSKA (reference sequence). CDR3 loop: CSAEFQETQYF. CDR3 DNA sequence: TGCAGTGCTGAATTCCAAGAGACCCAGTACTTC.

This clonotype came up many times. The chain combines TRBV7-6 with TRBJ1-1; unclear D gene. Germline V gene data show CDR1 as SGHVS and CDR2 as FNYEAQ. CDR3 length: 16 amino acids. Trimming left V 1 base short and J 0 bases short, with 12 bases between. The CDR3 DNA sequence: TGTGCCAGCAGCTTAGAGCGGGAACGAGTGAACACTGAAGCTTTCTTT. As protein: CASSLERERVNTEAFF.